This T cell receptor (beta chain) is drawn from a study of regulatory T cells in long-lasting Graves disease. Findings and caveats of the study: TRBV28, TRBJ1-2 and TRBJ2-5 were favored in persistent disease. The study found persistent patients shared more public clonotypes (2,741) than new patients (approximately 970).

J gave up 7 bases and V 5 bases, and 14 bases lay outside the gene matches. This CDR3 is 16 amino acids long. Germline V gives CDR1 MNHNS, CDR2 SASEGT. Documented time point: newly diagnosed GD, antithyroid drugs for less than 3 months. The TCR library was made from RNA that had been extracted from PBMCs in TRIzol. Patients were from an endocrinology department in Xi'an, China. As for this clonotype: The target antigen is unknown. This probably arose from a read error, given a far larger clone one base away.

Building of the TCR beta libraries involved iRepertoire HTBI primers and Arm-PCR of CDR3 regions. MiXCR, run by TCRdb on the multiplex PCR reads, gives a single entry per CDR3 protein. This table holds 300,000 to 450,000 distinct CDR3 sequences, around 15% found once. The starting material was peripheral blood mononuclear cells (PBMCs), obtained at new diagnosis, from a patient treated with antithyroid drugs. The receptor's source is a female donor with Graves disease. V gene TRBV6-1 combines with J gene TRBJ2-7, with 10 bases lining up with TRBD1. The DNA of the CDR3 is TGTGCCAGCAGTACCCGGGACAGGGGAAGCAACAATGAGCAGTACTTC. Encoded protein: CASSTRDRGSNNEQYF.